What follows are 22 T cell receptor beta chains derived from one specimen sequenced in a study of CD39 and CD103 CD8 tumor-infiltrating T cells. Profiled with immunoSEQ multiplex PCR; TCRdb holds only in-frame clones, not every one. This repertoire shows about 17,000 clones, just over 90% found once; its top ten account for about 4.5%. Sequenced sample: CD8+ T cells sorted from blood. As for subset: total memory CD8 T cells (CD45RA-CCR7+/-) from blood or uninvolved lymph node. The source is a human donor with head and neck squamous cell carcinoma.

This rearrangement joins TRBV15 to TRBJ1-5; perhaps TRBD1 as D (5 bases). Between the trimmed V and J ends, which lost 3 bases and 10 bases, there was a span of 16 bases. The CDR3 is 14 amino acids. CDR1 and CDR2 (germline): LNHNV, YYDKDF (reference sequence). This CDR3 is CATSRDNGAGPQHF. The CDR3 DNA sequence: TGTGCCACCAGCAGGGACAATGGAGCAGGACCCCAGCATTTT.

This clone appeared once. The rearrangement joins TRBV7-2 to TRBJ1-2; D unclear. The CDR3 sequence is 15 residues long. In germline, CDR1 is SGHTA, CDR2 FQGNSA. Deletions cut 5 bases from V and 2 bases from J, with 15 bases between. The CDR3 loop reads CASSPVIWGNYGYTF. As DNA, the CDR3 is TGTGCCAGCAGCCCGGTAATCTGGGGAAACTATGGCTACACCTTC. The full variable domain, in which reference TRBV7-2 and TRBJ1-2 provide the parts outside the CDR3, is GAGVSQSPSNKVTEKGKDVELRCDPISGHTALYWYRQSLGQGLEFLIYFQGNSAPDKSGLPSDRFSAERTGGSVSTLTIQRTQQEDSAVYLCASSPVIWGNYGYTFGSGTRLTVV.

This clone was counted a single time. The chain joins TRBV4-1 to TRBJ2-5; D might be TRBD1 or TRBD2, each matching 5 bases. The CDR3 length is 16 residues. The V and J ends lost 7 bases and 0 bases respectively, with 18 bases between them. Germline lookup yields CDR1 MGHRA and CDR2 YSYEKL. The CDR3 DNA sequence: TGCGCCAGCAACCTAAAACCCGGGGCACACCAAGAGACCCAGTACTTC. This gives the protein CASNLKPGAHQETQYF.

The gene calls are TRBV13 and TRBJ2-5; 7 bases fit TRBD1. Germline CDR1 reads PRHDT; CDR2 reads FYEKMQ (reference sequence). The V gene end was trimmed by 8 bases and the J gene end by 5 bases; junction bases not matched to a gene: 5. CDR3 length: 12 amino acids. The CDR3 bases are TGTGCCAGCGCAACGACAGGGGAGACCCAGTACTTC. It codes for CASATTGETQYF.

The CDR3 region has the DNA TGTGCCAGCAGCTTAGGGAGCTATGGCTACACCTTC. This codes for CASSLGSYGYTF. The rearrangement uses TRBV7-8 and TRBJ1-2; D not resolved. The CDR3 has 12 amino acids. Trimming cost V 1 base and J 4 bases, with 4 bases left between them. Germline lookup yields CDR1 SGHVS and CDR2 FQNEAQ.

The chain recombines TRBV7-9 with TRBJ2-5; 8 nucleotides agree with TRBD1. Unmatched junction bases numbered 6, after V lost 5 bases and J lost 4 bases. The CDR3 totals 14 residues. Germline CDR1 and CDR2: SEHNR and FQNEAQ (reference sequence). The CDR3 nucleotides read TGTGCCAGCAGCGTCGGGACAGGTGGAGAGACCCAGTACTTC. Amino acids: CASSVGTGGETQYF.

This clone was counted between two and nine times. The chain carries TRBV28 and TRBJ1-1; TRBD1 matches 7 bases. Germline loops: CDR1 MDHEN, CDR2 SYDVKM. This CDR3 has 15 amino acids. Losses at the gene ends were 6 bases for V and 2 bases for J; bases not matched to a gene: 9. The CDR3 nucleotides read TGTGCCAGCAGAAACCCGACAGGGATCAACACTGAAGCTTTCTTT. This encodes CASRNPTGINTEAFF. Full variable domain (rest looked up from reference TRBV28 and TRBJ1-1): DVKVTQSSRYLVKRTGEKVFLECVQDMDHENMFWYRQDPGLGLRLIYFSYDVKMKEKGDIPEGYSVSREKKERFSLILESASTNQTSMYLCASRNPTGINTEAFFGQGTRLTVV.

This chain connects TRBV19 to TRBJ1-2, with 9 bases lining up with TRBD1. Losses at the gene ends were 3 bases for V and 1 base for J; bases not matched to a gene: 3. Germline CDR1 and CDR2: LNHDA and SQIVND (reference sequence). CDR3 size: 15 residues. The CDR3 spells CASSITGGDNYGYTF. The DNA of the CDR3 is TGTGCCAGTAGTATTACAGGGGGCGATAACTATGGCTACACCTTC.

The chain carries TRBV13 and TRBJ2-1, with D unclear. The germline CDR1 and CDR2 sequences are PRHDT and FYEKMQ (reference sequence). Deletions cut 1 base from V and 7 bases from J, with 8 bases between. The CDR3 is 13 residues long. This CDR3 reads CASSLVPSNEQFF. The DNA of the CDR3 is TGTGCCAGCAGCTTAGTCCCTTCTAATGAGCAGTTCTTC.

This chain joins TRBV5-1 and TRBJ1-1; unclear D gene. Trimming took 0 bases from V and 1 from J, leaving 4 bases between them. CDR1 SGHRS and CDR2 YFSETQ come from the germline V gene. CDR3 length: 13 amino acids. The DNA of the CDR3 is TGCGCCAGCAGCTTGGGAGGGAACACTGAAGCTTTCTTT. As protein: CASSLGGNTEAFF.

The chain recombines TRBV14 with TRBJ2-7; weak D call: TRBD1 (6 bases). Trimming left V 2 bases short and J 3 bases short, with 14 bases between. Germline values: CDR1 SGHDN, CDR2 FVKESK. The CDR3 is 15 residues long. CDR3 sequence (DNA): TGTGCCAGCAGCCAAATTAACCAGGGGTTCTACGAGCAGTACTTC. Translated: CASSQINQGFYEQYF. The full variable domain, completed using reference TRBV14 and TRBJ2-7, is EAGVTQFPSHSVIEKGQTVTLRCDPISGHDNLYWYRRVMGKEIKFLLHFVKESKQDESGMPNNRFLAERTGGTYSTLKVQPAELEDSGVYFCASSQINQGFYEQYFGPGTRLTVT.

The V gene is TRBV6-5, the J gene TRBJ1-3; TRBD1 is a possible D gene (6 bases). This CDR3 has 14 amino acids. Trimming cost V 3 bases and J 1 base, with 7 bases left between them. CDR1 MNHEY and CDR2 SVGAGI come from the germline V gene. In nucleotides, the CDR3 is TGTGCCAGCAGTTATACAGGGTCTGGAAACACCATATATTTT. Protein sequence: CASSYTGSGNTIYF.

V is TRBV29-1 and J is TRBJ2-7, with TRBD2 as a possible D gene (7 bases). V gave up 6 bases and J gave up 6 bases, with 18 bases separating them. This CDR3 has 13 amino acids. Germline CDR1 is SQVTM and CDR2 is ANQGSEA. In DNA, the CDR3 is TGCAGCGTAAGGATTCAGGGAGGGGGCGAGCAGTACTTC. Its translation: CSVRIQGGGEQYF.

J is TRBJ2-7 and V is TRBV6-5, with a tentative D call TRBD1 (6 bases). CDR1 is MNHEY, CDR2 SVGAGI, per germline. The V gene lost 5 bases and the J gene lost 5 bases, with 13 bases spanning the gap. The CDR3 is made up of 13 amino acids. This chain's CDR3 is CASSPTGTHEQYF. The CDR3 bases are TGTGCCAGCAGTCCAACAGGGACGCACGAGCAGTACTTC.

V gene TRBV28 combines with J gene TRBJ2-7, with D unresolved. Germline CDR1 is MDHEN and CDR2 is SYDVKM. Trimming cost V 2 bases and J 0 bases, with 17 bases left between them. There are 17 residues in the CDR3. CDR3 in amino acids: CASSLMAGLVSSYEQYF. The DNA for the CDR3 is TGTGCCAGCAGTTTAATGGCTGGGTTGGTAAGCTCCTACGAGCAGTACTTC.

The chain has TRBV4-1 and TRBJ1-6; the D gene is possibly TRBD1 (6 bases). V was clipped by 4 bases and J by 7 bases, with 17 bases between them. The CDR3 is 16 amino acids. Germline V CDR1 and CDR2: MGHRA, YSYEKL. CDR3 in amino acids: CASSRGGGGDNSPLHF. The CDR3 DNA is TGCGCCAGCAGCCGAGGGGGAGGGGGTGACAATTCACCCCTCCACTTT.

The V and J genes are TRBV10-1 and TRBJ1-1; D is unclear. Trimming removed 3 bases from V and 0 bases from J, with 8 bases in between. The germline V gene has CDR1 WNHNN and CDR2 SYGVQD (reference sequence). CDR3 length: 14 residues. The chain's CDR3 is CASSDPGMNTEAFF. The CDR3, as DNA: TGCGCCAGCAGTGACCCGGGGATGAACACTGAAGCTTTCTTT.

The chain links TRBV9 to TRBJ1-2; D gene unclear. The germline CDR1 and CDR2 sequences are SGDLS and YYNGEE. The CDR3 extends over 12 amino acids. The V and J ends lost 0 bases and 6 bases respectively, with 6 bases between them. CDR3 sequence (DNA): TGTGCCAGCAGCGTAGTCCGGAATGGCTACACCTTC. It specifies CASSVVRNGYTF.

The rearrangement uses TRBV28 and TRBJ1-2; no clear D gene. The CDR3 is made up of 13 amino acids. Germline loops: CDR1 MDHEN, CDR2 SYDVKM. Deletions cut 3 bases from V and 4 bases from J, with 9 bases between. The CDR3 reads CASSFLGTYGYTF. For the CDR3, the DNA is TGTGCCAGCAGTTTCCTGGGCACCTATGGCTACACCTTC.

This chain links TRBV9 with TRBJ2-3; possibly TRBD1 for D (6 bases). V lost 0 bases and J 6 bases, leaving 20 bases between the germline ends. Per the germline V gene, CDR1 is SGDLS and CDR2 is YYNGEE. The CDR3 consists of 17 residues. DNA of the CDR3: TGTGCCAGCAGCGTAGGGGGCGGGCAGGGGCTAGTGGATACGCAGTATTTT. Its protein is CASSVGGGQGLVDTQYF.

The chain carries TRBV11-2 and TRBJ2-7, with 7 bases identical to TRBD1. The V segment lost 0 bases and the J segment 3 bases; nucleotides outside the gene matches: 2. The germline gives CDR1 SGHAT, CDR2 FQNNGV. CDR3 length: 14 residues. Here the CDR3 reads CASSLEDRFYEQYF. The CDR3 nucleotides are TGTGCCAGCAGCTTAGAGGACAGGTTCTACGAGCAGTACTTC. Looking up the rest from reference TRBV11-2 and TRBJ2-7 gives the full variable domain: EAGVAQSPRYKIIEKRQSVAFWCNPISGHATLYWYQQILGQGPKLLIQFQNNGVVDDSQLPKDRFSAERLKGVDSTLKIQPAKLEDSAVYLCASSLEDRFYEQYFGPGTRLTVT.

The chain links TRBV7-6 to TRBJ1-2; possibly TRBD1 for D (6 bases). V lost 8 bases to trimming and J lost 5 bases, with 12 bases between them. The germline V gene encodes CDR1 SGHVS and CDR2 FNYEAQ. This CDR3 has 12 amino acids. The CDR3 sequence: CASGGAPYGYTF. CDR3 in DNA: TGTGCCAGCGGGGGGGCGCCTTATGGCTACACCTTC.